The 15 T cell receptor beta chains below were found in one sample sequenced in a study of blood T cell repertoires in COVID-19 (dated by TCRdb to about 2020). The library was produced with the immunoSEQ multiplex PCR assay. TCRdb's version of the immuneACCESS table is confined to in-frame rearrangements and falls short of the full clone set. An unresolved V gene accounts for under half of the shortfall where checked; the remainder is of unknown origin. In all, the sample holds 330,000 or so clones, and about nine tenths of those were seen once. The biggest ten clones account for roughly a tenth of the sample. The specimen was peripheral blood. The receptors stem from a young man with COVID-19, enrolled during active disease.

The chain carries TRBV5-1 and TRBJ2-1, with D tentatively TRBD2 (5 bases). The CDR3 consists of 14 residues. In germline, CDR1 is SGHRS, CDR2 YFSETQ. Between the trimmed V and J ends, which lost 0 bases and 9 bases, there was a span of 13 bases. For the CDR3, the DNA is TGCGCCAGCAGCTTGGGGCTAGCACTGGGTGAGCAGTTCTTC. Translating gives CASSLGLALGEQFF.

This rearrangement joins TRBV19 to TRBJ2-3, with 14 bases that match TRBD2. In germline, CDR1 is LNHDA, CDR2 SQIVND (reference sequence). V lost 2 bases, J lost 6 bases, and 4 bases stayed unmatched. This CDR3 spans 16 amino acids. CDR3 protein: CASSIPGLAGEDTQYF. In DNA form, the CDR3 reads TGTGCCAGTAGTATACCGGGACTAGCGGGGGAGGATACGCAGTATTTT.

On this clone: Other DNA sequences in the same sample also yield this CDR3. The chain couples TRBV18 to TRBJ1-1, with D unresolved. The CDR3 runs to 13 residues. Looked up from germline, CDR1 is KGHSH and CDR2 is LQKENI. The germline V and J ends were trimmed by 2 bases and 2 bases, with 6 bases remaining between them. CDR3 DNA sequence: TGTGCCAGCTCACCAAGACAAAACACTGAAGCTTTCTTT. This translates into CASSPRQNTEAFF.

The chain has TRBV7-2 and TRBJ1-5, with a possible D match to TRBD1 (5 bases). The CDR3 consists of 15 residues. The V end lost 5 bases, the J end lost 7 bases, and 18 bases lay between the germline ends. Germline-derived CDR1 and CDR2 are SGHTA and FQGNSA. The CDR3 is CASSPRRGGGQPQHF. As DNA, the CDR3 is TGTGCCAGCAGCCCCCGCCGCGGGGGGGGACAGCCCCAGCATTTT.

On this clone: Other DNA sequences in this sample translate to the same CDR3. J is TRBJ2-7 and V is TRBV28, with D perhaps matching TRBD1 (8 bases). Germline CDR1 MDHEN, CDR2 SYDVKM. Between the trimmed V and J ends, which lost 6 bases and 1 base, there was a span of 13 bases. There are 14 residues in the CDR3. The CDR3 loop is CASSLQGGSYEQYF. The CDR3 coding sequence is TGTGCCAGCAGCCTACAGGGGGGGTCCTACGAGCAGTACTTC.

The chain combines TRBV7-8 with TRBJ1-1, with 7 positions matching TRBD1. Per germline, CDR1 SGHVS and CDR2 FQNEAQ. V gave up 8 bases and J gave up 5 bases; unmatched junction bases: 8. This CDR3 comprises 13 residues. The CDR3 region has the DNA TGTGCCAGCGGCCGACAGGGCTTGACTGAAGCTTTCTTT. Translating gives CASGRQGLTEAFF. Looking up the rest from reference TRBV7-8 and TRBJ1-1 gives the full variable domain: GAGVSQSPRYKVAKRGQDVALRCDPISGHVSLFWYQQALGQGPEFLTYFQNEAQLDKSGLPSDRFFAERPEGSVSTLKIQRTQQEDSAVYLCASGRQGLTEAFFGQGTRLTVV.

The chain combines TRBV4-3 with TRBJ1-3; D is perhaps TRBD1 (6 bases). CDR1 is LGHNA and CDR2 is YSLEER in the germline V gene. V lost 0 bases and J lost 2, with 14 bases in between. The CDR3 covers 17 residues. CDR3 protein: CASSQDYYGQPGNTIYF. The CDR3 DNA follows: TGCGCCAGCAGCCAAGACTATTACGGACAGCCTGGAAACACCATATATTTT.

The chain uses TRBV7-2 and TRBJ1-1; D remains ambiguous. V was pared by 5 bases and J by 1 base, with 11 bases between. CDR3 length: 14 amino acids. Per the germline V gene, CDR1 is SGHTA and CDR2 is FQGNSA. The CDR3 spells CASSLWAGNTEAFF. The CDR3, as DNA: TGTGCCAGCAGCCTATGGGCAGGGAACACTGAAGCTTTCTTT.

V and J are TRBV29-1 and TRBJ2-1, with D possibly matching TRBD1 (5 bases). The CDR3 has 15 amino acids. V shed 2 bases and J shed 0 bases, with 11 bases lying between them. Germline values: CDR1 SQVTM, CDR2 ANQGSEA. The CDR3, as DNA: TGCAGCGTTGAACCCCCCAGGGCCTCCTACAATGAGCAGTTCTTC. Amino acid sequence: CSVEPPRASYNEQFF.

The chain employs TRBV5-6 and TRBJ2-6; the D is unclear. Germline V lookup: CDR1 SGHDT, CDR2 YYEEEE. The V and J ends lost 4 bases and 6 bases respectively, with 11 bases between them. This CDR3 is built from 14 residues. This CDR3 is CASSRYGLANVLTF. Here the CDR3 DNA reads TGTGCCAGCAGCCGCTATGGTTTGGCCAACGTCCTGACTTTC.

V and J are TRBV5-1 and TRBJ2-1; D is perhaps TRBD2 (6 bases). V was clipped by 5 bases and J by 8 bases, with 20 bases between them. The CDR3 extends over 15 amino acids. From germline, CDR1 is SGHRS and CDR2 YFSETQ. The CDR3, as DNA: TGCGCCAGCAGGTCGGGGGTTCTTACGATCGATGAGCAGTTCTTC. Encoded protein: CASRSGVLTIDEQFF.

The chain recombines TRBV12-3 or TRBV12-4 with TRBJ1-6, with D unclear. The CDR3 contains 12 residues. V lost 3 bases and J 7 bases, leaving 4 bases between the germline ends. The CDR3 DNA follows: TGTGCCAGCAGTTTTGAGAATTCACCCCTCCACTTT. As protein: CASSFENSPLHF.

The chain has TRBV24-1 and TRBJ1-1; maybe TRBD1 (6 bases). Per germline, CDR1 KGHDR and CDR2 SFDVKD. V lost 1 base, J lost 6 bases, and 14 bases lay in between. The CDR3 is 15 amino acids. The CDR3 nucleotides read TGTGCCACCAGTGATTTAGGGGGGGTTGGGGCTGAAGCTTTCTTT. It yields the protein CATSDLGGVGAEAFF.

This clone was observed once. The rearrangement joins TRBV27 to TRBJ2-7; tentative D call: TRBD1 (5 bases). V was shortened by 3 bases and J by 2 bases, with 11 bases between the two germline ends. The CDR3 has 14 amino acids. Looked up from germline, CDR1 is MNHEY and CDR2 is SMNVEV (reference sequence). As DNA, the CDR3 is TGTGCCAGCAGTTTTTCTCAGGGAACCTACGAGCAGTACTTC. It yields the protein CASSFSQGTYEQYF.

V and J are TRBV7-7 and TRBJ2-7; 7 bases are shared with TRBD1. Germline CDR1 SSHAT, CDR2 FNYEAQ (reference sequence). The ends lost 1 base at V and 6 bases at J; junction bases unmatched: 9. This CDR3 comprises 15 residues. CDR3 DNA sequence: TGTGCCAGCAGCTTAGTCGACAGGGAAGGTAGCGAGCAGTACTTC. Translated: CASSLVDREGSEQYF.